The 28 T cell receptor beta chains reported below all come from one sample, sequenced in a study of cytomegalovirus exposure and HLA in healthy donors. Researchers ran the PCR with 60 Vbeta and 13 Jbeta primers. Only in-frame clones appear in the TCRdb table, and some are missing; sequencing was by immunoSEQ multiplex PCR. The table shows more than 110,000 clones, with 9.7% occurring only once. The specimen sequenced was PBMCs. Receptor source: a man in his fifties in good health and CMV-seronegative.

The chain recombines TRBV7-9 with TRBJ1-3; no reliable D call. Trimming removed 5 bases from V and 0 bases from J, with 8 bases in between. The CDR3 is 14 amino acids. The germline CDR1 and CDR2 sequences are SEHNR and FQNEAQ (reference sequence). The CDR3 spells CASSPTLSGNTIYF. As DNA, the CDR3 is TGTGCCAGCAGCCCAACTCTCTCTGGAAACACCATATATTTT. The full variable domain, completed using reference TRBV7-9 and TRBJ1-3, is DTGVSQNPRHKITKRGQNVTFRCDPISEHNRLYWYRQTLGQGPEFLTYFQNEAQLEKSRLLSDRFSAERPKGSFSTLEIQRTEQGDSAMYLCASSPTLSGNTIYFGEGSWLTVV.

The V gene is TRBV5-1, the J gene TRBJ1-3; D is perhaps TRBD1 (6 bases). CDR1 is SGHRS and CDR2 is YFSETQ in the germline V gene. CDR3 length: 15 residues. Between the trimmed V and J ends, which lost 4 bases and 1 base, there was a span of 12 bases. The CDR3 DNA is TGCGCCAGCAGCCTTACCCAGGGGTCTGGAAACACCATATATTTT. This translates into CASSLTQGSGNTIYF.

CDR3 DNA: TGTGCCTGGAGTGTATACATCTCGGAGGCTTTCTTT. As protein: CAWSVYISEAFF. V usage is TRBV30 and J usage is TRBJ1-1; the D is unclear. From germline, CDR1 is GTSNPN and CDR2 SVGIG (reference sequence). This CDR3 is 12 amino acids long. V was shortened by 0 bases and J by 11 bases, with 13 bases between the two germline ends.

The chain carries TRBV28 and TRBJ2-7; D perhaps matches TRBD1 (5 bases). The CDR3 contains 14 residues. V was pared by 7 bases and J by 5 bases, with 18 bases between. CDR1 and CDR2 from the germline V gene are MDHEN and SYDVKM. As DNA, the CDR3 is TGTGCCAGCATCAGCACTTCAGGGATCGACGAGCAGTACTTC. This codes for CASISTSGIDEQYF.

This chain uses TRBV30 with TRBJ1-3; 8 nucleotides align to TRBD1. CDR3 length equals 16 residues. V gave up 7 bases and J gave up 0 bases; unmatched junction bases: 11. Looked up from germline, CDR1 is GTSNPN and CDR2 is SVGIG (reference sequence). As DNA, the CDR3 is TGTGCCTCAGCCCGGACAGGGAAAAGCTCTGGAAACACCATATATTTT. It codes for CASARTGKSSGNTIYF.

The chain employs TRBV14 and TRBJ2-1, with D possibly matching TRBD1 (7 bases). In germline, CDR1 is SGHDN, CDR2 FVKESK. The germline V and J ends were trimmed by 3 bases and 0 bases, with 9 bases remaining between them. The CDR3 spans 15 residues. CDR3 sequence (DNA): TGTGCCAGCAGCCAGCGGGACAGCTCCTACAATGAGCAGTTCTTC. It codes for CASSQRDSSYNEQFF.

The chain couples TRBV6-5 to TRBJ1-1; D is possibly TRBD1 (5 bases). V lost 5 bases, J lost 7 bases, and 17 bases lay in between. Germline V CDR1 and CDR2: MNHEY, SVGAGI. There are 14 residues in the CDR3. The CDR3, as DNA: TGTGCCAGCAGTAGCCACGGGGGGGTTGGTGAAGCTTTCTTT. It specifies CASSSHGGVGEAFF.

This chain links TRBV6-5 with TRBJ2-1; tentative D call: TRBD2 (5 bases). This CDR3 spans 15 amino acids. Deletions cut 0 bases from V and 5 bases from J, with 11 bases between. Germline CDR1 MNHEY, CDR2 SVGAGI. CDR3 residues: CASSYSRTPNNEQFF. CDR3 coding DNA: TGTGCCAGCAGTTACTCGAGGACTCCCAACAATGAGCAGTTCTTC.

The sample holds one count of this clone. The CDR3 protein is CASSLYTAGHVEQFF. For the CDR3, the DNA is TGTGCCAGCAGCTTATATACAGCAGGGCATGTCGAGCAGTTCTTC. The rearrangement links TRBV7-9 to TRBJ2-1; a possible D gene is TRBD1 (5 bases). Deletions cut 2 bases from V and 10 bases from J, with 18 bases between. CDR1 SEHNR and CDR2 FQNEAQ come from the germline V gene (reference sequence). CDR3 length: 15 amino acids.

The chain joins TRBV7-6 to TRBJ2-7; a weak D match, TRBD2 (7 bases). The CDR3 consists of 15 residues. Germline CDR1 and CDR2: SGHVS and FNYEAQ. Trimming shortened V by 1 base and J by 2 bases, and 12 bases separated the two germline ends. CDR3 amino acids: CASSLETRGPYEQYF. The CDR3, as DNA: TGTGCCAGCAGCTTAGAAACGCGGGGGCCCTACGAGCAGTACTTC.

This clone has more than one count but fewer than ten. This CDR3 is CASSATGNTNEKLFF. DNA of the CDR3: TGTGCCAGCAGTGCCACAGGGAATACTAATGAAAAACTGTTTTTT. V is TRBV6-1 and J is TRBJ1-4, with a tentative D call TRBD1 (6 bases). The CDR3 sequence is 15 residues long. Trimming cost V 4 bases and J 2 bases, with 11 bases left between them. CDR1 is MNHNS, CDR2 SASEGT, per germline.

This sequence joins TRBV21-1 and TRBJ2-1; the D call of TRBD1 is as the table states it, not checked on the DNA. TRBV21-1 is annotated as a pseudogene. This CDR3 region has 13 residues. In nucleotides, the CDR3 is TGTGCCAGCAGCAAAGTTCAGGGCGATGAGCAGTTCTTC. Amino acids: CASSKVQGDEQFF.

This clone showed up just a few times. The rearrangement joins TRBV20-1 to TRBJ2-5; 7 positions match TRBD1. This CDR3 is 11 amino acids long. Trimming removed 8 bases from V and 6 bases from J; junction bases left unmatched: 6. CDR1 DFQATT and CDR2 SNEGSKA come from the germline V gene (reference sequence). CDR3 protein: CSTGAGQTQYF. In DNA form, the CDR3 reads TGCAGTACAGGGGCCGGGCAGACCCAGTACTTC.

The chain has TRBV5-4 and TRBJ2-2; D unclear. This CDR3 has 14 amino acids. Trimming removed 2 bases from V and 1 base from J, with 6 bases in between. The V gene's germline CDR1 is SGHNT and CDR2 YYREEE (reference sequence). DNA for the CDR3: TGTGCCAGCAGCTTCACTCGGAACACCGGGGAGCTGTTTTTT. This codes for CASSFTRNTGELFF.

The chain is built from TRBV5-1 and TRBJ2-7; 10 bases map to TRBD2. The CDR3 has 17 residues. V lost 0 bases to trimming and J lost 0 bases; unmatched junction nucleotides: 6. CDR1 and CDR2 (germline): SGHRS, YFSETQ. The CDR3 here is CASSLGLAGLLSYEQYF. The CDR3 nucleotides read TGCGCCAGCAGCTTGGGACTAGCGGGCCTTCTCTCCTACGAGCAGTACTTC.

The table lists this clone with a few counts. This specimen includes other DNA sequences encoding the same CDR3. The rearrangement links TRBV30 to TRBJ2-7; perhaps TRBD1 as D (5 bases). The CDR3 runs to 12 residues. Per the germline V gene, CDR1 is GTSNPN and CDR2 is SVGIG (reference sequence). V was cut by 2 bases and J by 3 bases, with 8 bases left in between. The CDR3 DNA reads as TGTGCCTGGAGTAGAGACAGCTACGAGCAGTACTTC. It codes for CAWSRDSYEQYF.

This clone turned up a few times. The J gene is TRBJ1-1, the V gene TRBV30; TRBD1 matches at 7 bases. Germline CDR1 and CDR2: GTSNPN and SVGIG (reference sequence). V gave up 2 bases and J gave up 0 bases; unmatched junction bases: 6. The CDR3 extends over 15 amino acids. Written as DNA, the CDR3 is TGTGCCTGGAGTCCCCAGGGGGGAATGAACACTGAAGCTTTCTTT. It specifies CAWSPQGGMNTEAFF.

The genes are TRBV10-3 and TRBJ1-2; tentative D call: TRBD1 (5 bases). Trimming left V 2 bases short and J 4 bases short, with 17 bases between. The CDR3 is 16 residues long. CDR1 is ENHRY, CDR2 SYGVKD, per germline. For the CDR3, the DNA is TGTGCCATCAGTGAGGATCCCAGGGCCTTTTTCTATGGCTACACCTTC. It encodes CAISEDPRAFFYGYTF.

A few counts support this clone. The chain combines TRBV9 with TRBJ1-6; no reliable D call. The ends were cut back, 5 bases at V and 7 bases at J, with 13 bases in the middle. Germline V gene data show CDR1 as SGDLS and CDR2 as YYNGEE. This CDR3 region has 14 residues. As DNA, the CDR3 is TGTGCCAGCAGACTTGGACGGGAGAATTCACCCCTCCACTTT. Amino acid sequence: CASRLGRENSPLHF.

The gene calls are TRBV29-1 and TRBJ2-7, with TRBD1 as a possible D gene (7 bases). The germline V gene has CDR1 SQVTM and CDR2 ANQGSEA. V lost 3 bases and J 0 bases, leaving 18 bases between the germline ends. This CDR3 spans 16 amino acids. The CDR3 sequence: CSVEIKQGTGSYEQYF. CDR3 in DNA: TGCAGCGTTGAGATTAAACAGGGGACTGGCTCCTACGAGCAGTACTTC.

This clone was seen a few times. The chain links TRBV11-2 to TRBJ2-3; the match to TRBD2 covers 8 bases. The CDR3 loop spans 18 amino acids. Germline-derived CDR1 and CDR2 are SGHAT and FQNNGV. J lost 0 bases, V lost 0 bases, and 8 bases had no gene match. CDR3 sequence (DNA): TGTGCCAGCAGCTTAGATGGGCTAGCGGGTCGAAGCACAGATACGCAGTATTTT. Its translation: CASSLDGLAGRSTDTQYF.

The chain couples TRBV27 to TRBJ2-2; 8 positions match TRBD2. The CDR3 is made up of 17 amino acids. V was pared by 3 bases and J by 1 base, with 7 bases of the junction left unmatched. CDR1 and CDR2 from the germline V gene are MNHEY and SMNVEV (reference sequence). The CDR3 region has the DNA TGTGCCAGCAGTTTCGGGCGGGAGGCCCTGAACACCGGGGAGCTGTTTTTT. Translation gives CASSFGREALNTGELFF.

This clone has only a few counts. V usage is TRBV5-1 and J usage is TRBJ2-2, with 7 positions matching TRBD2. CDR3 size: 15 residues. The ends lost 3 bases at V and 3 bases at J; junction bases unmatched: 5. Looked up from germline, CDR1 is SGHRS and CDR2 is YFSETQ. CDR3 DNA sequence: TGCGCCAGCAGCTGGGAGGGAGGGCACACCGGGGAGCTGTTTTTT. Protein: CASSWEGGHTGELFF.

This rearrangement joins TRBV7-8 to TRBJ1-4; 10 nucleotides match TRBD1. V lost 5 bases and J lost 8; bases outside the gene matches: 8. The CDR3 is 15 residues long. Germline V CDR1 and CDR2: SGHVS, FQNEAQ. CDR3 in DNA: TGTGCCAGCAGCCCCTGGGACAGGGGTGGAGAAAAACTGTTTTTT. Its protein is CASSPWDRGGEKLFF.

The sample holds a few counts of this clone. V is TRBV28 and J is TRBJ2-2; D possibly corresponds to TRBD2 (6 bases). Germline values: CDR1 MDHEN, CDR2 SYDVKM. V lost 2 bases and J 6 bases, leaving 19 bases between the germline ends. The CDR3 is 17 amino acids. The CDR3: CASSLHSLAPKAGELFF. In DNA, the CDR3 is TGTGCCAGCAGTTTACACTCCCTAGCGCCGAAGGCCGGGGAGCTGTTTTTT.

CDR3 DNA sequence: TGCAGCACGCGGGGAGCTTTCACAGATACGCAGTATTTT. Its protein is CSTRGAFTDTQYF. The chain carries TRBV29-1 and TRBJ2-3; TRBD2 might be the D (6 bases). The length of the CDR3 is 13 residues. Germline values: CDR1 SQVTM, CDR2 ANQGSEA. Deletions cut 8 bases from V and 2 bases from J, with 14 bases between.

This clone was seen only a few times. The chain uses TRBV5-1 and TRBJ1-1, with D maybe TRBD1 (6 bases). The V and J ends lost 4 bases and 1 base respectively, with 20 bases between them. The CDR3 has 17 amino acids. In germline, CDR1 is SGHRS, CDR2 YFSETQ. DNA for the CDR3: TGCGCCAGCAGCCCGGACCCCTCAGGGGTCAGGAACACTGAAGCTTTCTTT. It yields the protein CASSPDPSGVRNTEAFF.

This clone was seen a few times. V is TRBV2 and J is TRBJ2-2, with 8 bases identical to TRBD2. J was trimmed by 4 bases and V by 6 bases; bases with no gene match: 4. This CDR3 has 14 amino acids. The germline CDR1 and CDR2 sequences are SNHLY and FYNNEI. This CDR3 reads CASRREAVTGELFF. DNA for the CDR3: TGTGCCAGCAGGCGGGAGGCGGTCACCGGGGAGCTGTTTTTT.